What follows are 23 T cell receptor beta chains derived from one specimen sequenced in a study of Ad26.COV2.S vaccination and SARS-CoV-2 variants. Assay: immunoSEQ multiplex PCR; the TCRdb copy retains only in-frame clones and omits some. The sample records more than 400,000 clones, approximately 92% being singletons. The treatment is: approximately 18 received Ad26.COV2.S at low or high dose, single or two shots; several received placebo; per-sample allocation not given. Day 63 after the first vaccine or placebo injection was the time point for sampling. Sequencing was performed on peripheral blood, taken in a trial of Ad26.COV2.S vaccine versus placebo. The receptors derive from a person aged 18-65 years who received the Ad26.COV2.S COVID-19 vaccine or a placebo.

The chain joins TRBV9 to TRBJ1-2, with 7 bases lining up with TRBD1. V lost 3 bases to trimming and J lost 7 bases; unmatched junction nucleotides: 6. Germline values: CDR1 SGDLS, CDR2 YYNGEE. CDR3 length: 13 residues. The CDR3 loop reads CASSATGTAGYTF. CDR3 nucleotide sequence: TGTGCCAGCAGCGCTACCGGGACAGCTGGCTACACCTTC.

CDR3 residues: CASSFSVNTEAFF. As DNA, the CDR3 is TGTGCCAGCAGCTTTTCGGTCAACACTGAAGCTTTCTTT. The chain links TRBV11-3 to TRBJ1-1; D not certain. The ends were cut back, 3 bases at V and 2 bases at J, with 7 bases in the middle. This CDR3 spans 13 amino acids. The germline V gene encodes CDR1 SGHNT and CDR2 YENEEA.

The chain recombines TRBV18 with TRBJ1-1, with D unresolved. CDR1 is KGHSH, CDR2 LQKENI, per germline. The V gene lost 3 bases and the J gene lost 1 base, with 9 bases spanning the gap. CDR3 length equals 14 residues. CDR3 amino acids: CASSPITENTEAFF. The CDR3 bases are TGTGCCAGCTCACCGATTACAGAGAACACTGAAGCTTTCTTT. Combining the CDR3 with reference TRBV18 and TRBJ1-1 gives the whole variable domain NAGVMQNPRHLVRRRGQEARLRCSPMKGHSHVYWYRQLPEEGLKFMVYLQKENIIDESGMPKERFSAEFPKEGPSILRIQQVVRGDSAAYFCASSPITENTEAFFGQGTRLTVV.

This clone showed up just once. The rearrangement joins TRBV5-1 to TRBJ1-2; the D gene is possibly TRBD1 (6 bases). The CDR3 is 15 amino acids. Germline lookup yields CDR1 SGHRS and CDR2 YFSETQ. Trimming stripped 3 bases from V and 4 bases from J, with 16 bases between. The CDR3 spells CASSYGTGFSYGYTF. The CDR3 bases are TGCGCCAGCAGCTATGGAACAGGGTTTAGCTATGGCTACACCTTC.

This chain joins TRBV29-1 and TRBJ1-1, with D tentatively TRBD1 (6 bases). Germline loops: CDR1 SQVTM, CDR2 ANQGSEA. This CDR3 spans 15 amino acids. Trimming stripped 6 bases from V and 3 bases from J, with 20 bases between. CDR3 region: CSVLPHGNRDTEAFF. The CDR3 nucleotides are TGCAGCGTCCTCCCCCACGGTAACAGGGACACTGAAGCTTTCTTT.

This clone appeared a single time. The J gene is TRBJ1-6, the V gene TRBV7-2; unclear D gene. V was cut by 1 base and J by 5 bases, with 9 bases left in between. The CDR3 runs 15 residues. CDR1 is SGHTA and CDR2 is FQGNSA in the germline V gene. In DNA, the CDR3 is TGTGCCAGCAGCTTAGATAGCCGGAATAATTCACCCCTCCACTTT. Amino acid sequence: CASSLDSRNNSPLHF.

The sample holds one count of this clone. The V gene is TRBV7-8, the J gene TRBJ2-7, with D maybe TRBD1 (6 bases). This CDR3 has 15 amino acids. Trimming shortened V by 4 bases and J by 3 bases, and 16 bases separated the two germline ends. Germline CDR1 reads SGHVS; CDR2 reads FQNEAQ. CDR3 coding DNA: TGTGCCAGCAGCTCCCTAGGTCTCAGGGGCTACGAGCAGTACTTC. Its protein product is CASSSLGLRGYEQYF.

This chain links TRBV28 with TRBJ2-3; tentatively, D is TRBD2 (5 bases). The V end was cut by 6 bases, the J end by 1 base, with 11 bases between. Germline CDR1 MDHEN, CDR2 SYDVKM. The CDR3 is 14 amino acids. The CDR3 DNA sequence: TGTGCCAGCAGACTATTGGGAGGCACAGATACGCAGTATTTT. Amino acid sequence: CASRLLGGTDTQYF.

This clone was observed a single time. V is TRBV6-5 and J is TRBJ1-1; D gene uncertain. Trimming took 0 bases from V and 4 from J, leaving 9 bases between them. Germline-derived CDR1 and CDR2 are MNHEY and SVGAGI. This CDR3 has 14 residues. The chain's CDR3 is CASSYSRTATEAFF. CDR3 nucleotides: TGTGCCAGCAGTTACTCTAGGACGGCCACTGAAGCTTTCTTT.

This chain joins TRBV5-1 and TRBJ2-3; TRBD2 might be the D (5 bases). The germline CDR1 and CDR2 sequences are SGHRS and YFSETQ. This CDR3 comprises 16 residues. V gave up 0 bases and J gave up 1 base, with 12 bases separating them. CDR3 sequence reads: CASSLEAVGGTDTQYF. The CDR3 bases are TGCGCCAGCAGCTTGGAAGCGGTGGGAGGCACAGATACGCAGTATTTT. Variable domain in full (rest from reference TRBV5-1 and TRBJ2-3): KAGVTQTPRYLIKTRGQQVTLSCSPISGHRSVSWYQQTPGQGLQFLFEYFSETQRNKGNFPGRFSGRQFSNSRSEMNVSTLELGDSALYLCASSLEAVGGTDTQYFGPGTRLTVL.

Only a few counts were recorded for this clone. The chain uses TRBV7-8 and TRBJ2-3; possibly TRBD1 for D (6 bases). The V and J ends lost 5 bases and 6 bases respectively, with 21 bases between them. The germline V gene has CDR1 SGHVS and CDR2 FQNEAQ. The CDR3 runs 16 residues. The CDR3 reads CASSPRLGRGVDTQYF. In DNA form, the CDR3 reads TGTGCCAGCAGCCCCCGGTTAGGCAGGGGAGTGGATACGCAGTATTTT.

The chain combines TRBV6-4 with TRBJ2-5; D uncertain. CDR1 MRHNA and CDR2 SNTAGT come from the germline V gene. The CDR3 consists of 13 residues. The V end was cut by 2 bases, the J end by 4 bases, with 8 bases between. The CDR3 spells CASSDPGRETQYF. The DNA for the CDR3 is TGTGCCAGCAGTGACCCAGGTAGAGAGACCCAGTACTTC.

This chain uses TRBV5-8 with TRBJ1-2; perhaps TRBD1 as D (5 bases). Trimming pared 2 bases from V and 10 bases from J, leaving 15 bases between. There are 13 residues in the CDR3. Germline loops: CDR1 SGHTS, CDR2 YDEGEE. CDR3 amino acids: CASSLGDGLIYTF. In nucleotides, the CDR3 is TGTGCCAGCAGCTTAGGGGACGGGCTAATCTACACCTTC.

This rearrangement joins TRBV7-9 to TRBJ2-3, with D possibly matching TRBD2 (5 bases). Germline CDR1 SEHNR, CDR2 FQNEAQ (reference sequence). CDR3 length: 15 residues. V gave up 0 bases and J gave up 0 bases, with 7 bases separating them. The CDR3 DNA follows: TGTGCCAGCAGCTTAGCGGTAGCGAGCACAGATACGCAGTATTTT. Amino acid sequence: CASSLAVASTDTQYF.

The J gene is TRBJ1-4, the V gene TRBV7-2; possible D gene TRBD1, 5 bases. Germline V lookup: CDR1 SGHTA, CDR2 FQGNSA. The ends were cut back, 1 base at V and 4 bases at J, with 10 bases in the middle. The CDR3 loop spans 15 amino acids. The CDR3 protein is CASSLGQINNEKLFF. The CDR3 DNA follows: TGTGCCAGCAGCTTAGGACAGATTAATAATGAAAAACTGTTTTTT.

The J gene is TRBJ2-3, the V gene TRBV5-1; 8 nucleotides align to TRBD1. Germline lookup yields CDR1 SGHRS and CDR2 YFSETQ. CDR3 size: 16 residues. Trimming at V came to 3 bases and at J to 1 base, leaving 7 bases not matched to a gene. CDR3 sequence (DNA): TGCGCCAGCAGCTCCCCTATGGGACAGGGCACAGATACGCAGTATTTT. Its translation is CASSSPMGQGTDTQYF.

The chain joins TRBV27 to TRBJ2-1; unclear D gene. The length of the CDR3 is 13 residues. Germline V gene data show CDR1 as MNHEY and CDR2 as SMNVEV (reference sequence). Between the trimmed V and J ends, which lost 6 bases and 8 bases, there was a span of 14 bases. Here the CDR3 DNA reads TGTGCCAGCAGCTCCGGAGATGGGGATGAGCAGTTCTTC. It is translated as CASSSGDGDEQFF.

This clone was picked up a small number of times. The CDR3 nucleotides read TGTGCCATCAGTGACGAGGGGAGCTTTTATGGCTACACCTTC. As protein: CAISDEGSFYGYTF. The chain carries TRBV10-3 and TRBJ1-2, with D perhaps TRBD1 (5 bases). The V end lost 3 bases, the J end lost 5 bases, and 13 bases lay between the germline ends. The germline CDR1 and CDR2 sequences are ENHRY and SYGVKD. This CDR3 region has 14 residues.

This chain links TRBV18 with TRBJ2-3, with unresolved D. CDR1 KGHSH and CDR2 LQKENI come from the germline V gene. The CDR3 consists of 11 residues. Trimming took 6 bases from V and 5 from J, leaving 6 bases between them. Here the CDR3 DNA reads TGTGCCAGCTCCGCTGAAGATACGCAGTATTTT. Protein: CASSAEDTQYF.

The chain links TRBV6-5 to TRBJ1-1; 11 positions match TRBD1. Germline lookup yields CDR1 MNHEY and CDR2 SVGAGI. This CDR3 has 13 amino acids. Trimming removed 6 bases from V and 11 bases from J; junction bases left unmatched: 8. The CDR3 loop reads CASRAGTGGLAFF. The CDR3 DNA is TGTGCCAGCAGGGCCGGGACAGGGGGTTTGGCTTTCTTT.

V gene TRBV6-5 combines with J gene TRBJ1-1; tentatively, D is TRBD1 (6 bases). V lost 0 bases and J 1 base, leaving 9 bases between the germline ends. Germline values: CDR1 MNHEY, CDR2 SVGAGI. The CDR3 spans 15 residues. The CDR3 nucleotides read TGTGCCAGCAGTTACTCGAAACAGGGGAACACTGAAGCTTTCTTT. Its protein product is CASSYSKQGNTEAFF.

The rearrangement joins TRBV30 to TRBJ2-1; no clear D. V lost 8 bases to trimming and J lost 0 bases, with 14 bases between them. Germline assignment: CDR1 GTSNPN and CDR2 SVGIG (reference sequence). The CDR3 runs to 14 residues. The CDR3 DNA reads TGTGCCGGGCCGCCAAACTCCTCCTACAATGAGCAGTTCTTC. Amino acid sequence: CAGPPNSSYNEQFF.

The CDR3 region has the DNA TGTGCCAGCAGCTCTGCAGGCGTAGGGGTATCTAGGCAAGAGACCCAGTACTTC. This encodes CASSSAGVGVSRQETQYF. The chain couples TRBV7-9 to TRBJ2-5; a weak D match, TRBD1 (5 bases). The CDR3 totals 18 residues. Germline V CDR1 and CDR2: SEHNR, FQNEAQ (reference sequence). The V gene lost 4 bases and the J gene lost 2 bases, with 23 bases spanning the gap.